The 26 T cell receptor beta chains listed next were all sequenced from one sample in a study of shared clonotypes between healthy human individuals (dated by TCRdb to the early 2020s). Libraries came from the immunoSEQ multiplex PCR assay. TCRdb re-hosts the immuneACCESS table, in-frame sequences only. Its copies lack some clones; in the studies checked, an unresolved V gene accounts for under half of them, and the cause for the rest is not known. Here the sample has some 2,000,000 clones; about 95% occur a single time. The top ten constitute roughly 1% of the sample. CD8 naive samples consisted of CD45RO-negative cells that were positively selected for CCR7, yielding a CD45RA+CCR7+ population without TemRA cells. Material for sequencing was naive CD8+ T cells sorted from blood. The cell subset or site label, as the study defines it: CD45RA+CCR7+. All receptors derive from a man aged 18 to 30 in good health.

The chain employs TRBV4-1 and TRBJ2-7, with a tentative D call TRBD2 (6 bases). V lost 2 bases, J lost 0 bases, and 11 bases lay in between. The CDR3 spans 15 residues. From germline, CDR1 is MGHRA and CDR2 YSYEKL. As DNA, the CDR3 is TGCGCCAGCAGCCAATTAGCTAGCGCCTCCTACGAGCAGTACTTC. Its translation is CASSQLASASYEQYF.

To note about this clone: The sample carries other DNA sequences with the same CDR3. The chain combines TRBV6-5 with TRBJ2-1; no definite D call. Trimming took off 0 bases at V and 4 bases at J, with 4 bases between the two ends. There are 13 residues in the CDR3. From germline, CDR1 is MNHEY and CDR2 SVGAGI. The CDR3 here is CASSYSAYNEQFF. The CDR3 DNA sequence: TGTGCCAGCAGTTACTCTGCATACAATGAGCAGTTCTTC.

The J gene is TRBJ1-3, the V gene TRBV29-1, with D possibly being TRBD1 (6 bases). The CDR3 extends over 16 amino acids. Germline V gene lookup returns CDR1 SQVTM and CDR2 ANQGSEA. The V and J ends lost 6 bases and 0 bases respectively, with 18 bases between them. The CDR3 DNA follows: TGCAGCGTGACCTTGGACAGCACGCTCTCTGGAAACACCATATATTTT. It encodes CSVTLDSTLSGNTIYF.

V usage is TRBV4-3 and J usage is TRBJ2-1; 12 bases are shared with TRBD2. The germline gives CDR1 LGHNA, CDR2 YSLEER. The CDR3 runs to 15 residues. Trimming at V came to 4 bases and at J to 8 bases, leaving 6 bases not matched to a gene. The CDR3 nucleotides are TGCGCCAGCAGCCCTGGGACTAGCGGGTGGCATGAGCAGTTCTTC. It yields the protein CASSPGTSGWHEQFF.

The chain joins TRBV19 to TRBJ1-2; D unresolved. V gave up 5 bases and J gave up 8 bases, with 18 bases separating them. There are 14 residues in the CDR3. Germline CDR1 is LNHDA and CDR2 is SQIVND (reference sequence). This CDR3 reads CASSPPIIVDGYTF. The CDR3 DNA reads TGTGCCAGTAGTCCCCCAATTATCGTGGACGGCTACACCTTC.

The J gene is TRBJ1-2, the V gene TRBV7-6; TRBD1 aligns across 7 bases. The CDR3 is 16 amino acids. Trimming cost V 3 bases and J 7 bases; bases outside gene matches: 14. Germline V gene lookup returns CDR1 SGHVS and CDR2 FNYEAQ. The CDR3 sequence: CASSLMIGDSIGGYTF. The CDR3 bases are TGTGCCAGCAGCTTGATGATAGGGGACAGCATAGGTGGCTACACCTTC.

Here the CDR3 reads CASLDQGDTQYF. CDR3 in DNA: TGTGCCAGCCTCGATCAAGGGGATACGCAGTATTTT. V usage is TRBV18 and J usage is TRBJ2-3; unclear D gene. Trimming took off 8 bases at V and 6 bases at J, with 12 bases between the two ends. The CDR3 totals 12 residues. CDR1 and CDR2 from the germline V gene are KGHSH and LQKENI. The full variable domain, rest sourced from reference TRBV18 and TRBJ2-3, is NAGVMQNPRHLVRRRGQEARLRCSPMKGHSHVYWYRQLPEEGLKFMVYLQKENIIDESGMPKERFSAEFPKEGPSILRIQQVVRGDSAAYFCASLDQGDTQYFGPGTRLTVL.

The J gene is TRBJ2-7, the V gene TRBV9; the D gene is possibly TRBD1 (7 bases). Deletions cut 3 bases from V and 3 bases from J, with 13 bases between. The V gene's germline CDR1 is SGDLS and CDR2 YYNGEE. The CDR3 runs 14 residues. CDR3 sequence (DNA): TGTGCCAGCAGCGCAGGGGGAGGATTCTACGAGCAGTACTTC. It translates to CASSAGGGFYEQYF.

The gene calls are TRBV15 and TRBJ2-5, with a possible D match to TRBD2 (5 bases). The CDR3 consists of 15 residues. The V and J ends lost 2 bases and 5 bases respectively, with 15 bases between them. The germline V gene has CDR1 LNHNV and CDR2 YYDKDF (reference sequence). CDR3 sequence reads: CATSRLSGEEETQYF. The CDR3 nucleotides are TGTGCCACCAGCAGATTGAGCGGAGAGGAGGAGACCCAGTACTTC.

This chain joins TRBV2 and TRBJ2-7, with 8 bases identical to TRBD1. Germline trimming cut 6 bases from V and 2 bases from J; bases unmatched to any gene: 3. The CDR3 length is 13 residues. Per the germline V gene, CDR1 is SNHLY and CDR2 is FYNNEI. Here the CDR3 DNA reads TGTGCCAGCAGGGACAGGGAGACCTACGAGCAGTACTTC. Protein product: CASRDRETYEQYF.

J is TRBJ2-1 and V is TRBV28; 11 bases fit TRBD1. CDR3 length: 17 amino acids. Germline V gives CDR1 MDHEN, CDR2 SYDVKM. V shed 2 bases and J 4 bases; nucleotides not matched to a gene: 7. The CDR3 DNA sequence: TGTGCCAGCAGTTTACAAACCGGGACAGGGGGTTACAATGAGCAGTTCTTC. Its translation is CASSLQTGTGGYNEQFF.

About this clone: The same CDR3 arises from other DNA sequences in this sample as well. The genes are TRBV29-1 and TRBJ2-5, with D unclear. The CDR3 is 12 residues long. V lost 1 base and J 3 bases, leaving 6 bases between the germline ends. In germline, CDR1 is SQVTM, CDR2 ANQGSEA. The CDR3 nucleotides are TGCAGCGTTGAAGGACTGGAAGAGACCCAGTACTTC. It is translated as CSVEGLEETQYF.

The V and J genes are TRBV7-9 and TRBJ2-7; 7 bases are shared with TRBD1. Germline CDR1 is SEHNR and CDR2 is FQNEAQ (reference sequence). The trim removed 5 bases at V and 5 bases at J, leaving 9 bases unmatched. The CDR3 is 14 residues long. CDR3 coding DNA: TGTGCCAGCAGCCTGGACAGGTCTGGGAACGAGCAGTACTTC. Protein sequence: CASSLDRSGNEQYF.

The V call is TRBV5-1, the J call TRBJ2-7; 8 nucleotides agree with TRBD1. The CDR3 contains 15 residues. Germline V gene data show CDR1 as SGHRS and CDR2 as YFSETQ. V was clipped by 0 bases and J by 3 bases; unmatched bases: 5. The CDR3 reads CASSLEGQVHYEQYF. The CDR3 region has the DNA TGCGCCAGCAGCTTGGAGGGACAGGTACACTACGAGCAGTACTTC.

This chain links TRBV6-1 with TRBJ2-1, with a tentative D call TRBD2 (5 bases). Germline loops: CDR1 MNHNS, CDR2 SASEGT. The CDR3 contains 16 residues. The V and J ends lost 1 base and 7 bases respectively, with 17 bases between them. The CDR3 nucleotides read TGTGCCAGCAGTGAAGTGGAGGCCGGACTCGGAAATGAGCAGTTCTTC. It is translated as CASSEVEAGLGNEQFF.

The CDR3 sequence: CASSDHTETDYEQYF. DNA of the CDR3: TGTGCCAGCAGCGATCACACCGAAACAGACTACGAGCAGTACTTC. The chain is built from TRBV7-8 and TRBJ2-7; no clear D. From germline, CDR1 is SGHVS and CDR2 FQNEAQ. The CDR3 runs to 15 residues. V dropped 5 bases and J dropped 3 bases, with 17 bases sitting between them.

The gene calls are TRBV9 and TRBJ2-1; TRBD1 matches 8 bases. The CDR3 extends over 15 amino acids. V lost 4 bases to trimming and J lost 4 bases; unmatched junction nucleotides: 7. Germline loops: CDR1 SGDLS, CDR2 YYNGEE. CDR3 sequence reads: CASSPLGQDYNEQFF. DNA of the CDR3: TGTGCCAGCAGCCCCCTGGGACAGGATTACAATGAGCAGTTCTTC.

The rearrangement joins TRBV11-2 to TRBJ2-7; D may be TRBD2 (7 bases). The V end was cut by 3 bases, the J end by 4 bases, with 16 bases between. From germline, CDR1 is SGHAT and CDR2 FQNNGV. The CDR3 is 15 amino acids. The CDR3 protein is CASSFSGGGTYEQYF. The DNA of the CDR3 is TGTGCCAGCAGCTTCTCGGGGGGCGGGACGTACGAGCAGTACTTC. Drawing the rest from reference TRBV11-2 and TRBJ2-7, the complete variable domain is EAGVAQSPRYKIIEKRQSVAFWCNPISGHATLYWYQQILGQGPKLLIQFQNNGVVDDSQLPKDRFSAERLKGVDSTLKIQPAKLEDSAVYLCASSFSGGGTYEQYFGPGTRLTVT.

The V gene is TRBV4-3, the J gene TRBJ2-3, with TRBD1 as a possible D gene (6 bases). CDR3 size: 16 residues. Trimming pared 3 bases from V and 3 bases from J, leaving 16 bases between. Looked up from germline, CDR1 is LGHNA and CDR2 is YSLEER. The CDR3 coding sequence is TGCGCCAGCAGCCAGGATAACAGGGATTGGACAGATACGCAGTATTTT. Translation: CASSQDNRDWTDTQYF.

The chain carries TRBV30 and TRBJ1-1; D unresolved. The CDR3 is made up of 12 amino acids. CDR1 is GTSNPN, CDR2 SVGIG, per germline (reference sequence). Trimming took 7 bases from V and 4 from J, leaving 13 bases between them. The DNA for the CDR3 is TGTGCCTTATCCTACGGGAGCACTGAAGCTTTCTTT. Residues: CALSYGSTEAFF.

For this clone: Other DNA sequences in this specimen translate into the identical CDR3. The rearrangement joins TRBV27 to TRBJ2-2; no firm D call. This CDR3 is built from 14 residues. Germline V gene lookup returns CDR1 MNHEY and CDR2 SMNVEV (reference sequence). Trimming left V 2 bases short and J 1 base short, with 5 bases between. CDR3 sequence: CASSLGLNTGELFF. In DNA, the CDR3 is TGTGCCAGCAGTTTAGGGTTGAACACCGGGGAGCTGTTTTTT.

V usage is TRBV14 and J usage is TRBJ1-3; D uncertain. The germline gives CDR1 SGHDN, CDR2 FVKESK. Trimming removed 2 bases from V and 2 bases from J, with 16 bases in between. The CDR3 has 17 amino acids. This CDR3 is CASSQPTTLSPGNTIYF. The CDR3 DNA is TGTGCCAGCAGCCAACCTACAACCCTGTCCCCTGGAAACACCATATATTTT. Combining the CDR3 with reference TRBV14 and TRBJ1-3 gives the whole variable domain EAGVTQFPSHSVIEKGQTVTLRCDPISGHDNLYWYRRVMGKEIKFLLHFVKESKQDESGMPNNRFLAERTGGTYSTLKVQPAELEDSGVYFCASSQPTTLSPGNTIYFGEGSWLTVV.

This chain connects TRBV6-6 to TRBJ2-1; possibly TRBD2 for D (5 bases). Germline-derived CDR1 and CDR2 are MNHNY and SVGAGI (reference sequence). This CDR3 comprises 14 residues. Trimming stripped 5 bases from V and 2 bases from J, with 10 bases between. In DNA, the CDR3 is TGTGCCAGCAGTCCGGGGTCCCCCTACAATGAGCAGTTCTTC. This translates into CASSPGSPYNEQFF.

This clone was detected only a few times. The V call is TRBV5-5, the J call TRBJ2-2, with 7 bases fitting TRBD1. CDR3 length: 16 amino acids. The V gene end was trimmed by 2 bases and the J gene end by 1 base; junction bases not matched to a gene: 5. CDR1 is SGHKS, CDR2 YYEKEE, per germline (reference sequence). DNA of the CDR3: TGTGCCAGCAGCTTTTACCGGGACAGGAACACCGGGGAGCTGTTTTTT. It translates to CASSFYRDRNTGELFF.

The chain carries TRBV29-1 and TRBJ1-2, with 7 bases lining up with TRBD1. The V segment lost 3 bases and the J segment 8 bases; nucleotides outside the gene matches: 18. Germline assignment: CDR1 SQVTM and CDR2 ANQGSEA. This CDR3 has 16 amino acids. The CDR3 region has the DNA TGCAGCGTTGACGGTGGGGTGAGGGACAGCAGATTCGGCTACACCTTC. It translates to CSVDGGVRDSRFGYTF. Full variable domain (missing parts from reference TRBV29-1 and TRBJ1-2): SAVISQKPSRDICQRGTSLTIQCQVDSQVTMMFWYRQQPGQSLTLIATANQGSEATYESGFVIDKFPISRPNLTFSTLTVSNMSPEDSSIYLCSVDGGVRDSRFGYTFGSGTRLTVV.

The rearrangement links TRBV28 to TRBJ2-3; TRBD2 agrees at 7 bases. The CDR3 runs to 16 residues. V lost 3 bases and J lost 5; bases outside the gene matches: 11. Germline-derived CDR1 and CDR2 are MDHEN and SYDVKM. The CDR3 is CASSFFQGGQGDTQYF. The CDR3 bases are TGTGCCAGCAGTTTTTTCCAGGGAGGGCAAGGAGATACGCAGTATTTT.